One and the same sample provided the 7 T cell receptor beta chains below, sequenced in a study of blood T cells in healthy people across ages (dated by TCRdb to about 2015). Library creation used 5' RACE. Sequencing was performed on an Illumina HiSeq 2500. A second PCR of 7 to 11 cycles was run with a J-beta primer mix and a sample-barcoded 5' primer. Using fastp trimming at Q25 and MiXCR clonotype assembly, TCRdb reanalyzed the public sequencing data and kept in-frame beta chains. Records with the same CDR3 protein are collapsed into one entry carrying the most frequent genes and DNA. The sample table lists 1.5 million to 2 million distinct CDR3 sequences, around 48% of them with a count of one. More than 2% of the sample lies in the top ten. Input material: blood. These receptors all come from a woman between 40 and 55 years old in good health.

CDR3 protein: CASSPMGYQETQYF. For the CDR3, the DNA is TGTGCCAGCAGCCCCATGGGGTACCAAGAGACCCAGTACTTC. This chain joins TRBV6-5 and TRBJ2-5, with no clear D. Germline CDR1 is MNHEY and CDR2 is SVGAGI. The CDR3 sequence is 14 residues long. The V and J ends lost 6 bases and 0 bases respectively, with 11 bases between them.

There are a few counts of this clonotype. The CDR3 protein is CSVKSGQHNEQFF. The CDR3 DNA reads TGCAGCGTTAAATCGGGACAGCACAATGAGCAGTTCTTC. This chain links TRBV29-1 with TRBJ2-1, with 7 bases lining up with TRBD1. Germline V gene sequence: CDR1 SQVTM, CDR2 ANQGSEA. The V gene end was trimmed by 5 bases and the J gene end by 5 bases; junction bases not matched to a gene: 6. The CDR3 covers 13 residues.

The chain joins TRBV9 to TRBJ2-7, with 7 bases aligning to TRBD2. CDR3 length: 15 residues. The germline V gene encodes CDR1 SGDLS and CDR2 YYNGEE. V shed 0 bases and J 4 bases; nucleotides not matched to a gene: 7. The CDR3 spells CASSVDLAANYEQYF. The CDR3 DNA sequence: TGTGCCAGCAGCGTAGATCTAGCGGCGAATTACGAGCAGTACTTC.

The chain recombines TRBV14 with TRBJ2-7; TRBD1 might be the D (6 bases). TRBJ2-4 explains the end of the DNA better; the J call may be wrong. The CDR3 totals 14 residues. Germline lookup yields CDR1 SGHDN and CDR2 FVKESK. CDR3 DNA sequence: TGTGCCAGCAGCCCAGGACAGCCGCCAAACATTCAGTACTTC. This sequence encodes CASSPGQPPNIQYF.

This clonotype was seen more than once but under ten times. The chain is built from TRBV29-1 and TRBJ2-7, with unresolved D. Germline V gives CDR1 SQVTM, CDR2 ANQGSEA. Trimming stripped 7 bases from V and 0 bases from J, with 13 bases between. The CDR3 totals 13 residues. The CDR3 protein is CSARPLSSYEQYF. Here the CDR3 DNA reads TGCAGCGCCCGACCGTTGAGCTCCTACGAGCAGTACTTC.

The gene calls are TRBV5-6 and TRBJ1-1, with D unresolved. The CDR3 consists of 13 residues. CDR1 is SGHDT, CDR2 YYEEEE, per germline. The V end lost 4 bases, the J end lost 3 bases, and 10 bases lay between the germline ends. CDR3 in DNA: TGTGCCAGCAGCGACGTCCAGGACACTGAAGCTTTCTTT. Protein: CASSDVQDTEAFF.

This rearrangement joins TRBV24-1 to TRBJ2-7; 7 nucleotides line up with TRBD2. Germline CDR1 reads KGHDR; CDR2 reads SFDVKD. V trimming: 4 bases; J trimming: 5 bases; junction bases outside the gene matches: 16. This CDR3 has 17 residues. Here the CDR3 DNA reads TGTGCCACCAGTGACCTAGAGCGGGGTCTCTCCTACAACGAGCAGTACTTC. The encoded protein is CATSDLERGLSYNEQYF.